The 2 T cell receptor beta chains in this list originate from one sample, sequenced in a study of early T cells in non-severe SARS-CoV-2 infection. TCRdb independently ran MiXCR on the 5' RACE reads; one entry per CDR3 protein. The sample records around 84,000 distinct CDR3 sequences, 10% being singletons. The sequenced sample was whole blood, obtained at baseline. Receptors originate from an adult who was a healthcare worker with PCR-confirmed SARS-CoV-2 infection or an uninfected control (not recorded which).

This clonotype was counted between two and nine times. This chain connects TRBV10-3 to TRBJ2-7; D may be TRBD2 (6 bases). Germline-derived CDR1 and CDR2 are ENHRY and SYGVKD. Trimming cost V 7 bases and J 0 bases, with 13 bases left between them. The CDR3 length is 14 residues. The CDR3: CAIKREASSYEQYF. CDR3 in DNA: TGTGCCATCAAGAGGGAGGCGAGCTCCTACGAGCAGTACTTC.

The chain is built from TRBV29-1 and TRBJ2-1; D is undetermined. V shed 0 bases and J shed 5 bases, with 14 bases lying between them. Germline V gene sequence: CDR1 SQVTM, CDR2 ANQGSEA. This CDR3 spans 15 amino acids. This CDR3 is CSVEDRREADNEQFF. In DNA, the CDR3 is TGCAGCGTTGAAGATCGGCGAGAGGCTGACAATGAGCAGTTCTTC.